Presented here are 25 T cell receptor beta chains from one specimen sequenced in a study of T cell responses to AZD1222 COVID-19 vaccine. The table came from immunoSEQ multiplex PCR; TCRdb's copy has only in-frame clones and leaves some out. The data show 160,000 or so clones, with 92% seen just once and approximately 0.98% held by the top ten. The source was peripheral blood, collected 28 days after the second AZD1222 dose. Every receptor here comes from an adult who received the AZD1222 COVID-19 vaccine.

CDR3 DNA: TGTGCCAGCAGTCCCGACAGGGGCCTAGGTCAGCCCCAGCATTTT. Its protein is CASSPDRGLGQPQHF. The rearrangement joins TRBV6-5 to TRBJ1-5; 8 bases line up with TRBD1. J lost 6 bases, V lost 5 bases, and 9 bases had no gene match. This CDR3 region has 15 residues. Germline V gives CDR1 MNHEY, CDR2 SVGAGI.

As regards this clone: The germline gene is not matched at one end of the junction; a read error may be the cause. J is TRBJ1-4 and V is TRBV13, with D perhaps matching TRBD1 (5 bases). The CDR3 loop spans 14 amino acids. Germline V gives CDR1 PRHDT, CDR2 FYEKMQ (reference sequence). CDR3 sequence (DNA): TGTGCCAGCAGCATAGGACAAGCTAATGAAAAACTGTTTTTT. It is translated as CASSIGQANEKLFF.

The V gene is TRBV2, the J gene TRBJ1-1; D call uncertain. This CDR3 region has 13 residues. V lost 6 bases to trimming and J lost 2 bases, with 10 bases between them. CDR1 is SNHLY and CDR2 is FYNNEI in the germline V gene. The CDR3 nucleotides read TGTGCCAGCAGGGACGGGAGTAACACTGAAGCTTTCTTT. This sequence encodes CASRDGSNTEAFF. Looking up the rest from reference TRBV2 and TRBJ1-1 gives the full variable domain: EPEVTQTPSHQVTQMGQEVILRCVPISNHLYFYWYRQILGQKVEFLVSFYNNEISEKSEIFDDQFSVERPDGSNFTLKIRSTKLEDSAMYFCASRDGSNTEAFFGQGTRLTVV.

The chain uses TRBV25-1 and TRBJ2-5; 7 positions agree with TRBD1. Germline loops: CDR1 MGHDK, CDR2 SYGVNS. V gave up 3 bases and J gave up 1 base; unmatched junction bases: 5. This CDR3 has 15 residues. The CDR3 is CASSDPGQIQETQYF. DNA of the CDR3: TGTGCCAGCAGTGACCCGGGACAGATCCAAGAGACCCAGTACTTC.

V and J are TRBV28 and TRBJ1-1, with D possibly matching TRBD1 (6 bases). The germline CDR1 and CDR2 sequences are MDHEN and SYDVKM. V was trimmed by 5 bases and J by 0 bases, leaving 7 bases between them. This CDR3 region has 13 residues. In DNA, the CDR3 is TGTGCCAGCAGTCAGGGGCTGAACACTGAAGCTTTCTTT. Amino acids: CASSQGLNTEAFF. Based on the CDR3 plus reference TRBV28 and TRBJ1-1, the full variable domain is DVKVTQSSRYLVKRTGEKVFLECVQDMDHENMFWYRQDPGLGLRLIYFSYDVKMKEKGDIPEGYSVSREKKERFSLILESASTNQTSMYLCASSQGLNTEAFFGQGTRLTVV.

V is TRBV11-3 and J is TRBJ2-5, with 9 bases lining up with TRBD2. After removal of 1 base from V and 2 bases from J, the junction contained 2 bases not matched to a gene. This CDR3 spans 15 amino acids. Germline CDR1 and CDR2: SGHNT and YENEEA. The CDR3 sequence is CASSLGLAGQETQYF. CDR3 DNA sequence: TGTGCCAGCAGCTTAGGCCTAGCGGGACAAGAGACCCAGTACTTC.

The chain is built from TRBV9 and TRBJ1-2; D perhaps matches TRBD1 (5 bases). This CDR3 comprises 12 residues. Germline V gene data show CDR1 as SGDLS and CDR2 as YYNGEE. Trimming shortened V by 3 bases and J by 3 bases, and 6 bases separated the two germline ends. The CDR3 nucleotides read TGTGCCAGCAGCGAGGGGTACTATGGCTACACCTTC. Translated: CASSEGYYGYTF.

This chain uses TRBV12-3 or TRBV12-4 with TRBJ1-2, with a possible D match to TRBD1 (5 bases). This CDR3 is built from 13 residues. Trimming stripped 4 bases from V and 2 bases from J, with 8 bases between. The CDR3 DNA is TGTGCCAGCAGTTCCGGGGGGAACTATGGCTACACCTTC. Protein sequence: CASSSGGNYGYTF.

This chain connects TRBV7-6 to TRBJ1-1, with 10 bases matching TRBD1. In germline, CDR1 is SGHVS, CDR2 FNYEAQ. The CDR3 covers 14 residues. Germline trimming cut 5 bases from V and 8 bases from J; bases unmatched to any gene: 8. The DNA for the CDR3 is TGTGCCAGCAGCACCCGACAGGGGGCGCCGGAAGCTTTCTTT. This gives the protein CASSTRQGAPEAFF.

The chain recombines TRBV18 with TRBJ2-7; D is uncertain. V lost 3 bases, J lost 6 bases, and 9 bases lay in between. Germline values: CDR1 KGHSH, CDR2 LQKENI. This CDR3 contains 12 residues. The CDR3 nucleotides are TGTGCCAGCTCACCTTCGACAACCGAGCAGTACTTC. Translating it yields CASSPSTTEQYF. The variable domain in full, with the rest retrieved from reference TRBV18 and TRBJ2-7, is NAGVMQNPRHLVRRRGQEARLRCSPMKGHSHVYWYRQLPEEGLKFMVYLQKENIIDESGMPKERFSAEFPKEGPSILRIQQVVRGDSAAYFCASSPSTTEQYFGPGTRLTVT.

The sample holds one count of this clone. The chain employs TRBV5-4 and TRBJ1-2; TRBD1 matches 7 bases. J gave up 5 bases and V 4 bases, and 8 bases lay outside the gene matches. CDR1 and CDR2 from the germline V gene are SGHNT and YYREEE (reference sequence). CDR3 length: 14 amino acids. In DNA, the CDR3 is TGTGCCAGCAGCGGACCGGGACAGAAATATGGCTACACCTTC. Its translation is CASSGPGQKYGYTF.

The CDR3 spells CASSQETLNTEAFF. The CDR3 DNA reads as TGTGCCAGCAGCCAAGAGACATTGAACACTGAAGCTTTCTTT. This chain links TRBV3-1 (or the pseudogene TRBV3-2) with TRBJ1-1, with D uncertain. This CDR3 is 14 amino acids long. Per germline, CDR1 LGHDT and CDR2 YNNKEL (reference sequence). Trimming shortened V by 0 bases and J by 0 bases, and 5 bases separated the two germline ends.

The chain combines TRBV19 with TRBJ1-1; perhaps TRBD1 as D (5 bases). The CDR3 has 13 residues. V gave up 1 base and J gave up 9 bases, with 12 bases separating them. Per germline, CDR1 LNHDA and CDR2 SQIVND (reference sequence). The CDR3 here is CASSIARDGQAFF. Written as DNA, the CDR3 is TGTGCCAGTAGTATAGCCCGGGACGGGCAAGCTTTCTTT.

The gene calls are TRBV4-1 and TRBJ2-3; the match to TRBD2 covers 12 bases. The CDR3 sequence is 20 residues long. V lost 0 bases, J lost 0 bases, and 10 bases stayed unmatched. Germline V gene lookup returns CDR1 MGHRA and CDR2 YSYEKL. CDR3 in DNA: TGCGCCAGCAGCCAAGATTCTAGACTAGCGGGGGCGCCTAGCACAGATACGCAGTATTTT. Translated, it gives CASSQDSRLAGAPSTDTQYF.

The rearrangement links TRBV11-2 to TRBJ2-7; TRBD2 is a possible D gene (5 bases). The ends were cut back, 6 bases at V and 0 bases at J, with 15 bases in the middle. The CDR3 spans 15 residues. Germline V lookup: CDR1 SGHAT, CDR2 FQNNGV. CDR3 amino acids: CASSRAGPSSYEQYF. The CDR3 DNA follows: TGTGCCAGCAGTCGGGCGGGCCCCAGCTCCTACGAGCAGTACTTC.

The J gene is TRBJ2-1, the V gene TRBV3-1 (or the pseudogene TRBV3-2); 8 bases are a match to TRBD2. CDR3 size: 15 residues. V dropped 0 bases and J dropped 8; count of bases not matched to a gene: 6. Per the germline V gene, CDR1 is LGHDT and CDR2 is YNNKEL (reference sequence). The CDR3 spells CASSQDGTSLHEQFF. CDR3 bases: TGTGCCAGCAGCCAAGATGGGACTAGTCTGCATGAGCAGTTCTTC.

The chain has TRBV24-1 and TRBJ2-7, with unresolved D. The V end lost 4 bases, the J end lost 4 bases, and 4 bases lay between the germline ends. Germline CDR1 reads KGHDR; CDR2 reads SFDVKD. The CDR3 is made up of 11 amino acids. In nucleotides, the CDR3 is TGTGCCACCAGTGACGGGTACGAGCAGTACTTC. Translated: CATSDGYEQYF.

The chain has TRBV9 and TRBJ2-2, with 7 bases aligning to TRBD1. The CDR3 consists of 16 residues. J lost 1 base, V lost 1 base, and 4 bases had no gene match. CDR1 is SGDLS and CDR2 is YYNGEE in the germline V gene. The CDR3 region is CASSVPTGRNTGELFF. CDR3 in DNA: TGTGCCAGCAGCGTACCGACAGGGAGGAACACCGGGGAGCTGTTTTTT.

For the CDR3, the DNA is TGTGCCATCAGTGACCCGGGACGGCTTTCCTACGAGCAGTACTTC. As protein: CAISDPGRLSYEQYF. The chain carries TRBV10-3 and TRBJ2-7; D might be TRBD1 or TRBD2, each matching 5 bases. In germline, CDR1 is ENHRY, CDR2 SYGVKD. The CDR3 contains 15 residues. Trimming stripped 3 bases from V and 1 base from J, with 13 bases between.

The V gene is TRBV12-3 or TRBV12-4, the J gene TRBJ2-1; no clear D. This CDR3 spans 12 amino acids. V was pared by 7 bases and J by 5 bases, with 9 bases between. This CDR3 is CASTILNNEQFF. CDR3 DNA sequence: TGTGCCAGCACCATTCTTAACAATGAGCAGTTCTTC.

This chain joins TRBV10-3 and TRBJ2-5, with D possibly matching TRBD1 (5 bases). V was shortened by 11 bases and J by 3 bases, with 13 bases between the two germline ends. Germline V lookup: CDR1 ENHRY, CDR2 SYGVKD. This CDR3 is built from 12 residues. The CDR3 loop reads CASGSREETQYF. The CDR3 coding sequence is TGTGCCTCAGGGTCAAGGGAAGAGACCCAGTACTTC.

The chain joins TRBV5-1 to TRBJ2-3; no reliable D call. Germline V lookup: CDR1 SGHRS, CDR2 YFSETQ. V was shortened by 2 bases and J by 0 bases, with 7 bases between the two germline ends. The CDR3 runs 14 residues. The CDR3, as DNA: TGCGCCAGCAGCTTTACACGGAGCACAGATACGCAGTATTTT. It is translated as CASSFTRSTDTQYF.

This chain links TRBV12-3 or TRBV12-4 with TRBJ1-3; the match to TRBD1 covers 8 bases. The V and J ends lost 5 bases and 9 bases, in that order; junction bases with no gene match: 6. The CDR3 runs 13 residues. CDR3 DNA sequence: TGTGCCAGCAGTCTCGGACAGGGCGGCACCATATATTTT. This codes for CASSLGQGGTIYF.

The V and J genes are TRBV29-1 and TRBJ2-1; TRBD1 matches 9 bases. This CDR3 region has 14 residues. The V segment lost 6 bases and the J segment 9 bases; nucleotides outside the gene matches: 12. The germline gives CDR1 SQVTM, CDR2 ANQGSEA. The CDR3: CSVAGTGPYGEQFF. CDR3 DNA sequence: TGCAGCGTAGCCGGGACAGGGCCTTATGGTGAGCAGTTCTTC.

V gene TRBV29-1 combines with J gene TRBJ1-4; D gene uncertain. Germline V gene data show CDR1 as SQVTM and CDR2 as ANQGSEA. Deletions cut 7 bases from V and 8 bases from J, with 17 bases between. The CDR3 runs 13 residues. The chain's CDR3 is CSALGGSREKLFF. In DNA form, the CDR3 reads TGCAGCGCCCTGGGCGGGTCGCGAGAAAAACTGTTTTTT.